A selection of T cell receptor beta chains follows, all from one sample in a study of T cells in Graves' hyperthyroidism and ophthalmopathy. One entry per CDR3 protein results from TCRdb running MiXCR on the multiplex PCR reads. This sample has 300,000 to 450,000 distinct CDR3 sequences, with 15% to 18% found just once. The specimen was blood. The receptor set was obtained from a woman younger than 30 with Graves' hyperthyroidism that later progressed to Graves' ophthalmopathy. Both conserved end residues are part of each CDR3. A D gene is named only where the DNA matches it firmly. The size of a clone is reported for some rows only, either as once, few or many, or as a class for expanded clones.

D,J,size,V,CDR3,DNA
TRBD2,TRBJ2-4,few,TRBV28,CASSPYREPGTSGRWAKNIQYF,TGTGCCAGCAGCCCCTACAGGGAGCCTGGGACTAGCGGGAGGTGGGCCAAAAACATTCAGTACTTC
NA,TRBJ1-5,many,TRBV7-6,CASSLAGEQGGYQPQHF,TGTGCCAGCAGCTTAGCGGGGGAACAGGGAGGCTATCAGCCCCAGCATTTT
NA,TRBJ1-5,many,TRBV18,CASSPGISNQPQHF,TGTGCCAGCTCACCAGGGATAAGCAATCAGCCCCAGCATTTT
NA,TRBJ1-1,many,TRBV7-8,CASSLGGRVNTEAFF,TGTGCCAGCAGCTTAGGGGGACGAGTGAACACTGAAGCTTTCTTT
NA,TRBJ1-1,many,TRBV11-3,CASAPQGNTEAFF,TGTGCCAGCGCCCCACAGGGGAACACTGAAGCTTTCTTT
TRBD1,TRBJ2-1,few,TRBV19,CASNEGGRGGNEQFF,TGTGCCAGTAACGAAGGGGGCAGGGGCGGCAATGAGCAGTTCTTC
NA,TRBJ2-1,NA,TRBV6-1,CASVSPDKADNEQFF,TGTGCCAGCGTCTCACCGGACAAAGCCGACAATGAGCAGTTCTTC
NA,TRBJ1-5,many,TRBV20-1,CSASQLGGEVQPQHF,TGCAGTGCCAGCCAACTTGGCGGGGAGGTTCAGCCCCAGCATTTT
TRBD1,TRBJ1-3,NA,TRBV4-1,CASSERQGTGNTIYF,TGCGCCAGCAGCGAGCGACAGGGGACTGGAAACACCATATATTTT
TRBD2,TRBJ2-1,many,TRBV27,CASAIKRGAYNEQFF,TGTGCCAGCGCTATAAAGCGGGGGGCCTACAATGAGCAGTTCTTC
TRBD2,TRBJ2-7,many,TRBV7-9,CASSPQVAGEYEQYF,TGTGCCAGCAGCCCTCAGGTAGCGGGAGAGTACGAGCAGTACTTC
NA,TRBJ1-4,NA,TRBV20-1,CSAPGDEKLFF,TGCAGCGCCCCCGGGGATGAAAAACTGTTTTTT
TRBD2,TRBJ2-5,many,TRBV27,CASSMTSGIFETQYF,TGTGCCAGCAGTATGACTAGCGGGATATTTGAGACCCAGTACTTC
NA,TRBJ2-7,many,TRBV27,CASSLRLLPSYEQYF,TGTGCCAGCAGTTTAAGACTCCTGCCCTCCTACGAGCAGTACTTC
NA,TRBJ2-7,few,TRBV6-5,CASSYLTTKGPYEQYF,TGTGCCAGCAGTTACTTGACGACTAAGGGGCCTTACGAGCAGTACTTC
TRBD1,TRBJ1-1,many,TRBV28,CASSLSGLQGDTEAFF,TGTGCCAGCAGTTTATCTGGATTACAGGGGGACACTGAAGCTTTCTTT